Below are 17 T cell receptor beta chains sequenced from a single sample in a study of shared clonotypes between healthy human individuals. Profiled with immunoSEQ multiplex PCR; TCRdb holds only in-frame clones, not every one. This table holds 2 million to 2.5 million clones, 90% to 96% found once. The sequenced material came from naive CD4+ T cells sorted from blood. The subset denotes: CD45RA+ positively selected. These receptors all stem from a man aged 18 to 29 in good health.

The chain uses TRBV5-1 and TRBJ1-3, with D possibly TRBD1 on 5 matching bases. The CDR3 totals 15 residues. Trimming took off 1 base at V and 4 bases at J, with 12 bases between the two ends. Germline V gene data show CDR1 as SGHRS and CDR2 as YFSETQ. DNA for the CDR3: TGCGCCAGCAGCTTGTCACGGGACCCCGGAAACACCATATATTTT. Its translation: CASSLSRDPGNTIYF.

V gene TRBV5-1 combines with J gene TRBJ2-7; 8 bases fit TRBD1. V dropped 0 bases and J dropped 5; count of bases not matched to a gene: 7. The CDR3 spans 15 residues. Germline CDR1 reads SGHRS; CDR2 reads YFSETQ. The CDR3 loop reads CASSLEPGGLDEQYF. The CDR3, as DNA: TGCGCCAGCAGCTTGGAGCCAGGGGGCTTAGACGAGCAGTACTTC.

A single count supports this clone. The chain is built from TRBV5-1 and TRBJ1-2; maybe TRBD1 (5 bases). There are 15 residues in the CDR3. V lost 0 bases, J lost 4 bases, and 13 bases lay in between. Germline V gene lookup returns CDR1 SGHRS and CDR2 YFSETQ. This CDR3 is CASSLAGGDGYGYTF. CDR3 nucleotides: TGCGCCAGCAGCTTGGCCGGGGGTGATGGCTATGGCTACACCTTC.

The V call is TRBV7-2, the J call TRBJ2-7; 8 bases map to TRBD2. Losses at the gene ends were 5 bases for V and 1 base for J; bases not matched to a gene: 7. The length of the CDR3 is 15 residues. CDR1 is SGHTA, CDR2 FQGNSA, per germline. CDR3 in DNA: TGTGCCAGCAGCGTAAGCGGGAGCTGGTCCTACGAGCAGTACTTC. Its protein is CASSVSGSWSYEQYF.

The genes are TRBV27 and TRBJ1-1; the match to TRBD1 covers 9 bases. The CDR3 has 15 amino acids. J lost 1 base, V lost 5 bases, and 5 bases had no gene match. Germline lookup yields CDR1 MNHEY and CDR2 SMNVEV (reference sequence). The CDR3 DNA follows: TGTGCCAGCAGTCCTGGGGACAGGGAGAACACTGAAGCTTTCTTT. Encoded protein: CASSPGDRENTEAFF.

In its sample, this clone was seen a few times. The V and J genes are TRBV28 and TRBJ1-6, with 8 positions matching TRBD1. The germline gives CDR1 MDHEN, CDR2 SYDVKM. This CDR3 has 14 amino acids. Trimming cost V 2 bases and J 9 bases; bases outside gene matches: 3. For the CDR3, the DNA is TGTGCCAGCAGTTTACCAGGGGGCATTTCACCCCTCCACTTT. Encoded protein: CASSLPGGISPLHF. Looking up the rest from reference TRBV28 and TRBJ1-6 gives the full variable domain: DVKVTQSSRYLVKRTGEKVFLECVQDMDHENMFWYRQDPGLGLRLIYFSYDVKMKEKGDIPEGYSVSREKKERFSLILESASTNQTSMYLCASSLPGGISPLHFGNGTRLTVT.

The rearrangement uses TRBV6-4 and TRBJ2-3; 7 nucleotides align to TRBD2. This CDR3 comprises 14 residues. In germline, CDR1 is MRHNA, CDR2 SNTAGT. The V segment lost 2 bases and the J segment 5 bases; nucleotides outside the gene matches: 4. CDR3 nucleotides: TGTGCCAGCAGTGACCGGACTAGTGGAGATACGCAGTATTTT. Encoded protein: CASSDRTSGDTQYF.

The chain employs TRBV5-4 and TRBJ1-6, with D perhaps TRBD1 (5 bases). V dropped 4 bases and J dropped 5 bases, with 16 bases sitting between them. The germline gives CDR1 SGHNT, CDR2 YYREEE (reference sequence). This CDR3 region has 16 residues. CDR3 sequence: CASSPGGDSNNSPLHF. The CDR3 nucleotides are TGTGCCAGCAGCCCGGGCGGGGACTCTAATAATTCACCCCTCCACTTT.

V and J are TRBV2 and TRBJ2-5; 8 bases are a match to TRBD2. The CDR3 is 16 residues long. Germline V gene lookup returns CDR1 SNHLY and CDR2 FYNNEI. V was pared by 2 bases and J by 4 bases, with 9 bases of the junction left unmatched. CDR3 sequence (DNA): TGTGCCAGCAGTGAAAGTGGGCGGGGGGTCGGAGAGACCCAGTACTTC. The encoded protein is CASSESGRGVGETQYF.

V is TRBV6-5 and J is TRBJ2-5; TRBD2 matches at 8 bases. The CDR3 runs to 13 residues. The V gene's germline CDR1 is MNHEY and CDR2 SVGAGI. V shed 4 bases and J 7 bases; nucleotides not matched to a gene: 5. The CDR3 sequence is CASSWTSLGTQYF. CDR3 DNA sequence: TGTGCCAGCAGTTGGACTAGCTTAGGGACCCAGTACTTC.

V and J are TRBV5-4 and TRBJ2-4; 7 nucleotides align to TRBD2. The CDR3 sequence is 17 residues long. The germline gives CDR1 SGHNT, CDR2 YYREEE (reference sequence). V lost 0 bases, J lost 6 bases, and 12 bases stayed unmatched. Here the CDR3 reads CASSLGYLGEGLNIQYF. Written as DNA, the CDR3 is TGTGCCAGCAGCTTGGGCTACCTGGGGGAGGGGTTAAACATTCAGTACTTC.

This chain joins TRBV10-2 and TRBJ2-1, with 10 bases fitting TRBD2. V shed 9 bases, J shed 9 bases, and the junction held 11 bases outside the gene matches. The germline V gene has CDR1 WSHSY and CDR2 SAAADI. The CDR3 spans 14 residues. CDR3 amino acids: CASTSGTSWVEQFF. CDR3 coding DNA: TGCGCCAGTACTAGCGGGACCTCCTGGGTTGAGCAGTTCTTC.

This clone was counted a single time. The CDR3 loop reads CAISEGQGFSPLHF. CDR3 nucleotide sequence: TGTGCCATCAGTGAGGGACAGGGTTTTTCACCCCTCCACTTT. The rearrangement joins TRBV10-3 to TRBJ1-6; 8 bases match TRBD1. After removal of 2 bases from V and 9 bases from J, the junction contained 3 bases not matched to a gene. CDR1 is ENHRY, CDR2 SYGVKD, per germline. The CDR3 runs 14 residues.

In its sample, this clone was seen once. V gene TRBV7-6 combines with J gene TRBJ2-1, with 7 bases aligning to TRBD2. The CDR3 is made up of 13 amino acids. V lost 0 bases, J lost 9 bases, and 2 bases stayed unmatched. CDR1 and CDR2 from the germline V gene are SGHVS and FNYEAQ. CDR3 residues: CASSLASSGEQFF. The CDR3 nucleotides are TGTGCCAGCAGCTTAGCTTCTAGCGGTGAGCAGTTCTTC.

This chain connects TRBV19 to TRBJ1-1, with a possible D match to TRBD1 (5 bases). V lost 8 bases and J lost 3, with 13 bases in between. Germline assignment: CDR1 LNHDA and CDR2 SQIVND (reference sequence). CDR3 size: 13 residues. In DNA, the CDR3 is TGTGCCAGTCTAGAAGGGGTCTACACTGAAGCTTTCTTT. Encoded protein: CASLEGVYTEAFF.

The V call is TRBV15, the J call TRBJ1-1; no firm D call. The germline V gene has CDR1 LNHNV and CDR2 YYDKDF (reference sequence). The CDR3 is 11 amino acids. V was clipped by 7 bases and J by 8 bases, with 11 bases between them. The CDR3 protein is CATKGYGEAFF. Written as DNA, the CDR3 is TGTGCCACCAAAGGGTATGGGGAAGCTTTCTTT.

The chain couples TRBV6-5 to TRBJ2-3; no definite D call. Trimming stripped 6 bases from V and 5 bases from J, with 9 bases between. Germline V CDR1 and CDR2: MNHEY, SVGAGI. There are 12 residues in the CDR3. CDR3 bases: TGTGCCAGCAGAACCGTTGGAGATACGCAGTATTTT. It encodes CASRTVGDTQYF.